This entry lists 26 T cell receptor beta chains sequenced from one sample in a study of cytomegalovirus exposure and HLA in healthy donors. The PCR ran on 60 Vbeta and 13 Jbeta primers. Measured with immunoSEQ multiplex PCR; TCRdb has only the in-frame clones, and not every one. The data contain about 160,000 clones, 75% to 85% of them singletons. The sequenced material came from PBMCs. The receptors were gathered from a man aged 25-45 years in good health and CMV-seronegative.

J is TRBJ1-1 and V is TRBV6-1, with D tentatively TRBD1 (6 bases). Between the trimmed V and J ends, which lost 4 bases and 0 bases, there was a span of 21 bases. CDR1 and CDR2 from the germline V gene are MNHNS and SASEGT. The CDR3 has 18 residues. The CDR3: CASSAGQPSFTMNTEAFF. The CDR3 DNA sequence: TGTGCCAGCAGTGCTGGACAGCCGAGCTTTACTATGAACACTGAAGCTTTCTTT.

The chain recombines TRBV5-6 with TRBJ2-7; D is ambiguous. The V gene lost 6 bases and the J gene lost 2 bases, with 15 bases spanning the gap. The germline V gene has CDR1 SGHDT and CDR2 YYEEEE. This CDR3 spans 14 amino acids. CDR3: CASMLGPDPYEQYF. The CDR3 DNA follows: TGTGCCAGCATGCTAGGTCCCGACCCCTACGAGCAGTACTTC.

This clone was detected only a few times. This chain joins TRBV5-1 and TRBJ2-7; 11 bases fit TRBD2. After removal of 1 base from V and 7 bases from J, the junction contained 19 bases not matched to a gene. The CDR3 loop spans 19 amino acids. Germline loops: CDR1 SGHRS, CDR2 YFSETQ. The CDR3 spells CASSLPPGTSGRESREQYF. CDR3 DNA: TGCGCCAGCAGCTTGCCCCCCGGGACTAGCGGCCGCGAGTCTAGGGAGCAGTACTTC.

CDR3 protein: CASNWGYTEAFF. The DNA of the CDR3 is TGTGCCAGCAACTGGGGCTACACTGAAGCTTTCTTT. The chain couples TRBV6-1 to TRBJ1-1; possible D gene TRBD1, 5 bases. Between the trimmed V and J ends, which lost 7 bases and 3 bases, there was a span of 9 bases. CDR1 MNHNS and CDR2 SASEGT come from the germline V gene. The CDR3 has 12 amino acids.

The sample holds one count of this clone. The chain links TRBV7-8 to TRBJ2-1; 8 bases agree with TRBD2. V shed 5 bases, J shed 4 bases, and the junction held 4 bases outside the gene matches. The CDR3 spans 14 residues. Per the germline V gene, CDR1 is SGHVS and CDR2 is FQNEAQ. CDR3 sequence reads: CASSHLAGYNEQFF. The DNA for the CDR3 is TGTGCCAGCAGCCACCTAGCGGGTTACAATGAGCAGTTCTTC.

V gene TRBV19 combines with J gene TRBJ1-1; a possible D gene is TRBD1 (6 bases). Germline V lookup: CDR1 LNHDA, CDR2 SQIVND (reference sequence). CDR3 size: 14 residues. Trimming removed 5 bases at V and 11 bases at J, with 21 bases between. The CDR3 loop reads CASSFSRTDPNAFF. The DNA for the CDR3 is TGTGCCAGTAGTTTTTCCCGGACAGATCCTAACGCTTTCTTT.

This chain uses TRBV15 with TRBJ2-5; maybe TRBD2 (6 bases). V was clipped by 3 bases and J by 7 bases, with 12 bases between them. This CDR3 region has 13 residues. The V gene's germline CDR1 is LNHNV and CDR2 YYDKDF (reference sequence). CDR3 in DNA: TGTGCCACCAGCAGTGAGCGGGCCGGGACCCAGTACTTC. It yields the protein CATSSERAGTQYF.

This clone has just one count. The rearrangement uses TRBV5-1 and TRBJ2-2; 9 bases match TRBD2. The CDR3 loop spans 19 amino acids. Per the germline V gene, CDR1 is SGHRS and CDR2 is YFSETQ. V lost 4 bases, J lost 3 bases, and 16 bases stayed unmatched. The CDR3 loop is CASSLEGAGGLYYTGELFF. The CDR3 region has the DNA TGCGCCAGCAGCCTGGAGGGAGCGGGGGGCCTTTACTACACCGGGGAGCTGTTTTTT.

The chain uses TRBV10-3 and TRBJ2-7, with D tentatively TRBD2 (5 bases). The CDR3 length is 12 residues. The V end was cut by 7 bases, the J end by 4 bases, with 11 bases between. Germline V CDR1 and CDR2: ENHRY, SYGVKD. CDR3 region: CAITPGSYEQYF. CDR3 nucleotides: TGTGCCATCACCCCGGGAAGTTACGAGCAGTACTTC.

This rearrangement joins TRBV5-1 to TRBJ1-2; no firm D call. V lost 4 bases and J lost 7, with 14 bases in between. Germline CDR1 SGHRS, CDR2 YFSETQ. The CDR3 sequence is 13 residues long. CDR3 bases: TGCGCCAGCAGCCTCAGTGGGCGAAGTGGCTACACCTTC. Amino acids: CASSLSGRSGYTF. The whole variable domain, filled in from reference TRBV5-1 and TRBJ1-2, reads KAGVTQTPRYLIKTRGQQVTLSCSPISGHRSVSWYQQTPGQGLQFLFEYFSETQRNKGNFPGRFSGRQFSNSRSEMNVSTLELGDSALYLCASSLSGRSGYTFGSGTRLTVV.

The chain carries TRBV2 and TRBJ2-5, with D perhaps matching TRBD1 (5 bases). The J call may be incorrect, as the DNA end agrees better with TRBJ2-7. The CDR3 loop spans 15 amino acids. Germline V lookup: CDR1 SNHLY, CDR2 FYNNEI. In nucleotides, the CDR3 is TGTGCCAGCAGTGAAGCCCAGGGAACGGGCCTCGAGCAGTACTTC. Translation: CASSEAQGTGLEQYF.

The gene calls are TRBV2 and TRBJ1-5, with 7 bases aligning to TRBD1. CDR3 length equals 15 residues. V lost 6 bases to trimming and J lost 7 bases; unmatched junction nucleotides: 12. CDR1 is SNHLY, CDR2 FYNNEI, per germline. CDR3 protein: CASSLTGAINQPQHF. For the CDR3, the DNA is TGTGCCAGCAGCCTAACAGGGGCCATCAACCAGCCCCAGCATTTT.

The CDR3 nucleotides are TGCAGCGTACCGGGAGGGTTGTACAATGAGCAGTTCTTC. Protein: CSVPGGLYNEQFF. The chain combines TRBV29-1 with TRBJ2-1, with 8 bases fitting TRBD2. CDR3 length: 13 amino acids. Per germline, CDR1 SQVTM and CDR2 ANQGSEA. The V segment lost 6 bases and the J segment 4 bases; nucleotides outside the gene matches: 5.

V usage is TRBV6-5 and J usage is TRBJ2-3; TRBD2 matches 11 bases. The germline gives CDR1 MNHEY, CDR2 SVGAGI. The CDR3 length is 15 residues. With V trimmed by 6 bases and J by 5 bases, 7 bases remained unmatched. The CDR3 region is CASRASGGKEDTQYF. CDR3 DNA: TGTGCCAGCAGGGCTAGCGGGGGGAAAGAAGATACGCAGTATTTT.

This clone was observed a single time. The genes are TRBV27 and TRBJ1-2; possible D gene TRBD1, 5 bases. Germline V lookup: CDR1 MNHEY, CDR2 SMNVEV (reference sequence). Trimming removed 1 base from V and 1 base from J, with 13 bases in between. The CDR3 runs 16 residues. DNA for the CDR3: TGTGCCAGCAGTTTATATCCCAGGGAGGATAACTATGGCTACACCTTC. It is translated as CASSLYPREDNYGYTF.

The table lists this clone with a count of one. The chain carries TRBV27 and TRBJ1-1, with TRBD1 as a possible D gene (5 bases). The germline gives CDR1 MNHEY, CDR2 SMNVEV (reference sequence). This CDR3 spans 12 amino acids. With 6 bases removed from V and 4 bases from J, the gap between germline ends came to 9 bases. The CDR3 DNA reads TGTGCCAGCAGGGAGGGGAGCACTGAAGCTTTCTTT. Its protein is CASREGSTEAFF.

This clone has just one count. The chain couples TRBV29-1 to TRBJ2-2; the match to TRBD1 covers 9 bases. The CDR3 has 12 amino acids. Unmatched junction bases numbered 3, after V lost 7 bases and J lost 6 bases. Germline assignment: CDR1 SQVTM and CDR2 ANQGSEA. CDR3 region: CSGDRDSGELFF. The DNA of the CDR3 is TGCAGCGGGGACAGGGATTCCGGGGAGCTGTTTTTT.

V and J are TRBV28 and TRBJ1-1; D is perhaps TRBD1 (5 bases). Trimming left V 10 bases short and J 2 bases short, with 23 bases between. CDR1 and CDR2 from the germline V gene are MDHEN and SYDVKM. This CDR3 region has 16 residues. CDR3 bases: TGTGCCACCGTCTTGGATAGGAGGGACCTAAACACTGAAGCTTTCTTT. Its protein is CATVLDRRDLNTEAFF. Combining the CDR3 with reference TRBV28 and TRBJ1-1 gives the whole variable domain DVKVTQSSRYLVKRTGEKVFLECVQDMDHENMFWYRQDPGLGLRLIYFSYDVKMKEKGDIPEGYSVSREKKERFSLILESASTNQTSMYLCATVLDRRDLNTEAFFGQGTRLTVV.

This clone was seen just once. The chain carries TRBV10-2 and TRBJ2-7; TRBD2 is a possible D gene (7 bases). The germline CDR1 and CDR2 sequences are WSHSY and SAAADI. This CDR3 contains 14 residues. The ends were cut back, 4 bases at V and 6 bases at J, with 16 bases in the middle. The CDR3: CASSVRGRGGEQYF. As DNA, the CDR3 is TGCGCCAGCAGTGTAAGGGGGAGGGGAGGCGAGCAGTACTTC.

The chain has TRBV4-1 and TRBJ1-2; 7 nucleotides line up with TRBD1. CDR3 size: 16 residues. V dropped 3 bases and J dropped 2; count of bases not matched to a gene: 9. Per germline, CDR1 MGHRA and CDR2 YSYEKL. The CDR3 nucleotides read TGCGCCAGCAGCCATGTCCGGGACAGCCCCAACTATGGCTACACCTTC. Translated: CASSHVRDSPNYGYTF.

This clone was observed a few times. The CDR3 loop is CASSSRGFSNQPQHF. CDR3 DNA sequence: TGTGCCAGCAGTTCCAGGGGGTTTAGCAATCAGCCCCAGCATTTT. This chain joins TRBV27 and TRBJ1-5; 7 nucleotides match TRBD1. Per the germline V gene, CDR1 is MNHEY and CDR2 is SMNVEV (reference sequence). The CDR3 has 15 amino acids. Trimming at V came to 4 bases and at J to 0 bases, leaving 3 bases not matched to a gene.

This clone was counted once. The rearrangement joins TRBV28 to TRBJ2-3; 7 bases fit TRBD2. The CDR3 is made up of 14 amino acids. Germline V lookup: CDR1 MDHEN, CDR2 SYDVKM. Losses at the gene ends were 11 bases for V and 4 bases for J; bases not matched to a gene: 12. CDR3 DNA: TGTGCCTCTCTGACTAGCCGAATCCCAGATACGCAGTATTTT. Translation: CASLTSRIPDTQYF.

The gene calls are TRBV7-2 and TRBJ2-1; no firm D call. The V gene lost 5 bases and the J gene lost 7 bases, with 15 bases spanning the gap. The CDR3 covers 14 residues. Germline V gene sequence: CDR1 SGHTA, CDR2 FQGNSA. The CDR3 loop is CASSRSGFRNEQFF. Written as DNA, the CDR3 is TGTGCCAGCAGCAGATCGGGTTTTAGGAATGAGCAGTTCTTC.

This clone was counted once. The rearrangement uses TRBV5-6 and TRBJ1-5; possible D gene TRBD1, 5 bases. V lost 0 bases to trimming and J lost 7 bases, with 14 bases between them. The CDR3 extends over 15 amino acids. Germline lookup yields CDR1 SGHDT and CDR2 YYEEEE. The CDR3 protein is CASSLEGREGQPQHF. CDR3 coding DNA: TGTGCCAGCAGCTTGGAAGGCAGGGAAGGACAGCCCCAGCATTTT.

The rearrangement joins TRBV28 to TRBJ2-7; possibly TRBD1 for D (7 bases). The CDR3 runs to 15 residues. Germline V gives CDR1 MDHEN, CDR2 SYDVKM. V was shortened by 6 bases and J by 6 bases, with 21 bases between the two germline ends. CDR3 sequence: CASSPSGAGGREQYF. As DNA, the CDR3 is TGTGCCAGCAGCCCATCGGGGGCAGGGGGGCGCGAGCAGTACTTC. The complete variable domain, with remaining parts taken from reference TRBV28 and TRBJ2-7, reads DVKVTQSSRYLVKRTGEKVFLECVQDMDHENMFWYRQDPGLGLRLIYFSYDVKMKEKGDIPEGYSVSREKKERFSLILESASTNQTSMYLCASSPSGAGGREQYFGPGTRLTVT.

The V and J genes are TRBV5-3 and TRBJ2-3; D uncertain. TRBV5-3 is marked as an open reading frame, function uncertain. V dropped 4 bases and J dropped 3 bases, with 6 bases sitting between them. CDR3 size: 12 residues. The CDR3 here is CARSTRTDTQYF. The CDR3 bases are TGTGCCAGAAGCACGAGAACAGATACGCAGTATTTT.